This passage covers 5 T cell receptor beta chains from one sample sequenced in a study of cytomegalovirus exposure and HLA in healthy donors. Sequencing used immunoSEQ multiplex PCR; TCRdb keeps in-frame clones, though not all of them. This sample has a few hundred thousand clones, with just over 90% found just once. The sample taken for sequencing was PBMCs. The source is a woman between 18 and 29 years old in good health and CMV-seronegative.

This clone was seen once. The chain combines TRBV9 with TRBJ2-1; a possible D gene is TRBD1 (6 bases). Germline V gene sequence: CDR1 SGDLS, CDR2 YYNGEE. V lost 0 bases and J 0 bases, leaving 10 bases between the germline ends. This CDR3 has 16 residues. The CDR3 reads CASSVVGQSSYNEQFF. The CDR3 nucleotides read TGTGCCAGCAGCGTAGTAGGACAGAGCTCCTACAATGAGCAGTTCTTC.

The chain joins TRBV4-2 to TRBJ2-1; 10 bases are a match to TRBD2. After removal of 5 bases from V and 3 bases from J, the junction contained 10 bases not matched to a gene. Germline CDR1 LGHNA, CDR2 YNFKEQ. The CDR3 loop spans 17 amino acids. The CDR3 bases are TGTGCCAGCAGCGAGCTTCCCGGGACTAGCGTCTACAATGAGCAGTTCTTC. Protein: CASSELPGTSVYNEQFF.

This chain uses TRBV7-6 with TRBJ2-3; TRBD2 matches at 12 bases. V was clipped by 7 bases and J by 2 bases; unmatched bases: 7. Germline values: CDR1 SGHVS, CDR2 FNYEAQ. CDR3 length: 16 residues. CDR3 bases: TGTGCCAGCACCCCCGGACTAGCGGGACTCACAGATACGCAGTATTTT. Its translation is CASTPGLAGLTDTQYF.

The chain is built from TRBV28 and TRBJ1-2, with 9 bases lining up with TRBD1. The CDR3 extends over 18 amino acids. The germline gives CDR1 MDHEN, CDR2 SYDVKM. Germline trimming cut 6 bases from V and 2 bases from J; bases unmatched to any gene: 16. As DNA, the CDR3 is TGTGCCAGCAGCCGAACTCGCCCGGGACAGGGAACCAACTATGGCTACACCTTC. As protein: CASSRTRPGQGTNYGYTF.

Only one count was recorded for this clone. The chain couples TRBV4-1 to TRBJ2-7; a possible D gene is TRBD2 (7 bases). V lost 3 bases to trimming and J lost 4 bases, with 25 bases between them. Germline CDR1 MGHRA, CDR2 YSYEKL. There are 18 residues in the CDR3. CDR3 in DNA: TGCGCCAGCAGCCAGGTAAAAGGGGGGGCTTCTGCACTGTACGAGCAGTACTTC. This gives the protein CASSQVKGGASALYEQYF.